This TCR beta chain was sequenced in a study of T cells in Graves' hyperthyroidism and ophthalmopathy. Study results and limitations: The model made its ophthalmopathy prediction, and onset followed a median approximately six months later. Blood also contained most expanded thyroid clonotypes above 0.001.

The CDR3 contains 15 residues. Of note for this clonotype: Its antigen is currently unknown.

RNA transcripts were the template for amplifying TCR beta CDR3 regions. First-round RT-PCR of the TCR CDR3 relied on the HTBI primer set. TCRdb called the multiplex PCR reads again in MiXCR, with one record for every CDR3 protein. The profile shows about 680,000 distinct CDR3 sequences, under 45% of them singletons. The study defined stable Graves' hyperthyroidism as no ophthalmopathy progression within 18 months. Diagnosis relied on clinical symptoms, serum thyroxine and TRAb, thyroid ultrasound and orbital computed tomography. The gene calls are TRBV12-3 or TRBV12-4 and TRBJ1-3; no firm D call. The origin of this receptor is a woman aged 35 to 49 with Graves' hyperthyroidism. The sample consisted of blood. CDR3 DNA: TGTGCTAGCGGCCCACGATACCGCTCTGGAAACACCATATATTTT. Translating gives CASGPRYRSGNTIYF.